This T cell receptor (beta chain) came from a study of graft-versus-host responses after intestinal transplantation. Assay: immunoSEQ multiplex PCR; the TCRdb copy retains only in-frame clones and omits some. The data contain more than 50,000 clones, roughly nine tenths of them singletons. Study findings and constraints: Ileal or blood samples showed some GvH clones first, and such clones were also found in recipient marrow.

Graft tissue processing released intraepithelial and lamina propria lymphocytes. The germline gives CDR1 SQVTM, CDR2 ANQGSEA. This CDR3 has 11 residues. V gave up 1 base and J gave up 4 bases, with 5 bases separating them. In regard to this clone: The antigen is unknown.

The chain uses TRBV29-1 and TRBJ2-7, with a weak D call TRBD2 (5 bases). The input for sequencing was ileum tissue, taken 357 days after transplant. The receptor was isolated from a human patient who received an intestinal transplant, so some T cells may come from the graft donor. The CDR3 reads CSVEGGYEQYF. The CDR3 DNA follows: TGCAGCGTTGAAGGAGGGTACGAGCAGTACTTC.